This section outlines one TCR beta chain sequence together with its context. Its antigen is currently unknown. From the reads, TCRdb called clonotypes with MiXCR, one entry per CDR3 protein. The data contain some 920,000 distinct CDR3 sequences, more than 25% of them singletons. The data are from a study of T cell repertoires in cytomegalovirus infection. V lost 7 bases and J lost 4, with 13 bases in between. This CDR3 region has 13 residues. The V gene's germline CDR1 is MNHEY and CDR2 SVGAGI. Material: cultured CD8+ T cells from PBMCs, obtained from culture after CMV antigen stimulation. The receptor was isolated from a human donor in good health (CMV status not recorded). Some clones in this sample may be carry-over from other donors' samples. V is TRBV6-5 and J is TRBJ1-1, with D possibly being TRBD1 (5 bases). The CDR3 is CASTSGGITEAFF. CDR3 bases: TGTGCCAGCACATCCGGGGGAATCACTGAAGCTTTCTTT.